The clone carrying this T cell receptor beta chain was observed a few times. Its antigen is currently unknown. This entry belongs to a study of response to subunit inactivated influenza vaccine. Study-level findings and limits: With each seasonal influenza vaccination, the authors suggested, few new T cells are recruited.

TCRdb reprocessed the RT-PCR reads with MiXCR, giving one entry per CDR3 protein. This table holds around 540,000 distinct CDR3 sequences, approximately 10% found once. V trimming: 3 bases; J trimming: 8 bases; junction bases outside the gene matches: 11. Germline V CDR1 and CDR2: LGHNA, YSLEER. This CDR3 has 16 residues. The sequence came from a man aged 45-60 years who received an inactivated influenza vaccine. This specimen consisted of PBMCs from blood, obtained on the day of vaccination. The chain has TRBV4-3 and TRBJ2-1, with TRBD1 identical over 9 bases. The CDR3: CASSHGQGTIFYEQFF. The CDR3 DNA is TGCGCCAGCAGCCATGGACAGGGGACTATTTTTTATGAGCAGTTCTTC.